These T cell receptor beta chains were read from a single sample in a study of spatial heterogeneity in lung cancer. One entry per CDR3 protein results from TCRdb running MiXCR on the 5' RACE reads. The data contain about 1,100 distinct CDR3 sequences, 20% to 30% of them singletons. The material sequenced was lung tumor tissue, taken at surgery. The origin of the receptors is a male donor with early-stage non-small cell lung cancer. Both conserved end residues are trimmed from each CDR3. Fields, in order: J gene, V gene, CDR3 protein.

TRBJ2-1	TRBV19	AASPGLLNEQF
TRBJ2-7	TRBV4-2	ASSQPLAGGITNYEQY
TRBJ2-3	TRBV5-1	ASSLVAPPDTQY
TRBJ2-4	TRBV29-1	SVGQGENIQY
TRBJ2-2	TRBV5-1	ASSLRLQMEGTGELF
TRBJ1-5	TRBV19	ASSIDGAASYSNQPQH
TRBJ2-3	TRBV29-1	SVEEGGTDTQY
TRBJ1-5	TRBV20-1	SARTASNQPQH
TRBJ2-5	TRBV12-3/TRBV12-4	ASSFGQGGETQY
TRBJ2-7	TRBV2	ASSVHPGASYEQY
TRBJ2-3	TRBV20-1	RPSGGPTDTQY
TRBJ2-2	TRBV18	ASSPPQATGELF
TRBJ2-2	TRBV5-1	ASSFPRDTGELF
TRBJ2-2	TRBV3-1	ASSQRVSGGELF
TRBJ2-3	TRBV19	ATSVVSEPDTQY
TRBJ2-6	TRBV27	ASSLYGDRGRDMAGANVLT
TRBJ1-2	TRBV10-2	ASSVDGMNYGYT
TRBJ2-7	TRBV18	ASSPNGGDGEQY
TRBJ2-2	TRBV20-1	SARDLMVTGELF
TRBJ2-7	TRBV20-1	SAGDRVRDEQY
TRBJ2-2	TRBV10-3	AIRIRTLGTGELF
TRBJ2-2	TRBV10-2	ASSESGAHGELF
TRBJ1-1	TRBV6-1	ASSQGVEAF
TRBJ1-2	TRBV20-1	SALSGGEDGYT
TRBJ2-3	TRBV29-1	SVDDGRDTQY
TRBJ2-3	TRBV20-1	SGRFSTDTQY
TRBJ2-1	TRBV24-1	ATSDPASGRTDEQF
TRBJ2-5	TRBV11-1	ASSLQETQY
TRBJ1-1	TRBV10-3	AISEPGKSTEAF
TRBJ2-7	TRBV19	ATGGRGLSYEQY
TRBJ2-7	TRBV6-5	ASSLGYEQY
TRBJ2-7	TRBV20-1	SARDLASGRAYEQY
TRBJ1-6	TRBV5-8	ASSRRSGNSPLH
TRBJ1-6	TRBV5-4	ASSVTQGAGNPPLH
TRBJ2-2	TRBV10-2	ASKTSGSNTGELF
TRBJ2-7	TRBV5-1	ASSPDPHPGEYEQY
TRBJ2-7	TRBV7-9	ASSRIRTGGHKQY
TRBJ2-7	TRBV7-2	ASSLGGPREQY
TRBJ2-3	TRBV23-1	ASSQSPDRDTDTQY
TRBJ2-5	TRBV10-3	AIKGRAQETQY
TRBJ1-2	TRBV28	ASSLRQVFYGYT
TRBJ1-5	TRBV18	ASSRSGPNQPQH
TRBJ1-1	TRBV3-1	ASSSRVGAVAF
TRBJ2-7	TRBV5-5	ASSAPGQGSYEQY
TRBJ2-1	TRBV5-1	ASSSGRGLVIDEQF
TRBJ2-7	TRBV28	ASIPDTFYEQY
TRBJ2-3	TRBV11-3	ASSLGLAGITDTQY
TRBJ1-2	TRBV6-4	ASSDREREGYT
TRBJ2-3	TRBV7-9	ASTIAPKPPY